This TCR beta chain was identified during a study of identical twins. Each CDR3 protein gets one entry after TCRdb re-called the 5' RACE reads with MiXCR. The table records hundreds of thousands of distinct CDR3 sequences, roughly 7.1% of them present only once. V was cut by 0 bases and J by 5 bases, with 9 bases left in between. The CDR3 covers 13 residues. Germline V gives CDR1 SGHRS, CDR2 YFSETQ. Study observations and caveats: Excess sharing between twins was weaker in beta out-of-frame sequences. Fewer insertions were carried by abundant cord blood beta clonotypes, but none was seen in memory repertoires. The models systematically underestimated how much out-of-frame TCR alpha was shared in monozygotic twins.

This clonotype was picked up many times. Its antigen is unidentified. Another study also made use of these data, one on yellow fever vaccine responses in identical twins.

The sequenced sample consisted of PBMCs. The chain employs TRBV5-1 and TRBJ2-7; TRBD1 might be the D (5 bases). This TCR derives from a woman aged 18-29 years in good health. The CDR3 reads CASSLGGRDEQYF. The CDR3 region has the DNA TGCGCCAGCAGCTTGGGGGGCCGTGACGAGCAGTACTTC. Full variable domain (rest looked up from reference TRBV5-1 and TRBJ2-7): KAGVTQTPRYLIKTRGQQVTLSCSPISGHRSVSWYQQTPGQGLQFLFEYFSETQRNKGNFPGRFSGRQFSNSRSEMNVSTLELGDSALYLCASSLGGRDEQYFGPGTRLTVT.